This T cell receptor (beta chain) was sequenced for a study of blood T cell repertoires in COVID-19. About the study: PBMCs, B-cell-depleted T cells, or T cells provided the cDNA or gDNA that made up the material.

V dropped 7 bases and J dropped 7 bases, with 10 bases sitting between them. In germline, CDR1 is MRHNA, CDR2 SNTAGT. This CDR3 region has 11 residues. Sequencing used immunoSEQ multiplex PCR; TCRdb keeps in-frame clones, though not all of them. The sample comprises tens of thousands of clones, about nine tenths of which are singletons, and 5.2% rests with the top ten. Enrollment of patients from Seattle took place during active infection, with longitudinal follow-up. Specimen: peripheral blood. V and J are TRBV6-4 and TRBJ1-2; the D is unclear. The receptor's source is a man in his fifties or sixties with COVID-19, enrolled during active disease. The CDR3 here is CASNPGVGYTF. The CDR3 region has the DNA TGTGCCAGCAACCCCGGGGTTGGCTACACCTTC.